This entry lists 30 T cell receptor beta chains sequenced from one sample in a study of shared clonotypes between healthy human individuals. TCRdb keeps only in-frame clones here, not all; method: immunoSEQ multiplex PCR. The sample contains more than 850,000 clones, 78% of which appear only once. Sequencing used memory CD4+ T cells from PBMCs. Subset here: CD45RA-negative fraction. Every receptor here comes from a man younger than 35 in good health. Some clones in this sample may be carry-over from other donors' samples.

The rearrangement uses TRBV5-4 and TRBJ1-1; D call uncertain. Germline CDR1 SGHNT, CDR2 YYREEE (reference sequence). Trimming shortened V by 1 base and J by 3 bases, and 10 bases separated the two germline ends. This CDR3 region has 14 residues. Written as DNA, the CDR3 is TGTGCCAGCAGCTTGTCGGCGCGGCACACTGAAGCTTTCTTT. Translated, it gives CASSLSARHTEAFF.

V is TRBV6-5 and J is TRBJ1-5; no definite D call. Germline V gene sequence: CDR1 MNHEY, CDR2 SVGAGI. The CDR3 runs to 13 residues. Trimming removed 6 bases at V and 11 bases at J, with 17 bases between. For the CDR3, the DNA is TGTGCCAGCAGCCCCGACGTTGCCGGGGCCCAGCATTTT. Translation: CASSPDVAGAQHF.

The rearrangement links TRBV6-6 to TRBJ2-7; the D gene is possibly TRBD1 (6 bases). CDR3 size: 13 residues. V dropped 4 bases and J dropped 4 bases, with 11 bases sitting between them. Germline V lookup: CDR1 MNHNY, CDR2 SVGAGI (reference sequence). This chain's CDR3 is CASSFPGVYEQYF. CDR3 in DNA: TGTGCCAGCAGTTTCCCAGGGGTGTACGAGCAGTACTTC.

CDR3 in amino acids: CASIPSTKRTEAFF. Here the CDR3 DNA reads TGTGCCAGCATTCCGAGCACAAAACGAACTGAAGCTTTCTTT. V usage is TRBV28 and J usage is TRBJ1-1; D gene unclear. This CDR3 has 14 residues. Germline CDR1 MDHEN, CDR2 SYDVKM. Trimming removed 7 bases from V and 5 bases from J, with 17 bases in between.

The chain joins TRBV5-1 to TRBJ2-1; the D gene is possibly TRBD1 (6 bases). This CDR3 has 14 residues. Per germline, CDR1 SGHRS and CDR2 YFSETQ. With 2 bases removed from V and 7 bases from J, the gap between germline ends came to 13 bases. Here the CDR3 reads CASSFRGEGNEQFF. The CDR3 bases are TGCGCCAGCAGCTTCAGGGGTGAGGGGAATGAGCAGTTCTTC.

This clone was recorded once. V and J are TRBV5-1 and TRBJ1-6, with D possibly TRBD1 on 5 matching bases. The germline gives CDR1 SGHRS, CDR2 YFSETQ. Trimming cost V 0 bases and J 2 bases, with 9 bases left between them. The CDR3 has 16 amino acids. CDR3 amino acids: CASSLGSTAYNSPLHF. The CDR3 nucleotides are TGCGCCAGCAGCTTGGGCTCGACAGCCTATAATTCACCCCTCCACTTT.

The rearrangement links TRBV27 to TRBJ1-2; no clear D. Trimming cost V 5 bases and J 4 bases, with 11 bases left between them. The germline gives CDR1 MNHEY, CDR2 SMNVEV (reference sequence). This CDR3 is built from 13 residues. The CDR3 DNA reads as TGTGCCAGCAGTCCCCGGGCCCGCTATGGCTACACCTTC. This encodes CASSPRARYGYTF.

The sample holds a few counts of this clone. The CDR3 loop is CASSQDPLRTASDGYTF. The CDR3 nucleotides read TGCGCCAGCAGCCAAGATCCCCTGAGGACAGCTTCTGATGGCTACACCTTC. This chain links TRBV4-1 with TRBJ1-2, with a possible D match to TRBD1 (6 bases). CDR1 is MGHRA and CDR2 is YSYEKL in the germline V gene. The CDR3 is 17 residues long. The V gene lost 0 bases and the J gene lost 6 bases, with 20 bases spanning the gap.

J is TRBJ1-1 and V is TRBV11-2; TRBD1 agrees at 7 bases. The V segment lost 8 bases and the J segment 4 bases; nucleotides outside the gene matches: 7. The CDR3 loop spans 13 amino acids. CDR1 is SGHAT and CDR2 is FQNNGV in the germline V gene. The DNA for the CDR3 is TGTGCCAGCCGGGAGACAGGGCCCACTGAAGCTTTCTTT. It specifies CASRETGPTEAFF.

This clone was recorded only once. V usage is TRBV6-5 and J usage is TRBJ2-7; weak D call: TRBD1 (6 bases). The V and J ends lost 6 bases and 2 bases respectively, with 17 bases between them. The CDR3 spans 15 residues. Germline CDR1 reads MNHEY; CDR2 reads SVGAGI. Here the CDR3 reads CASSPGTHPPYEQYF. CDR3 nucleotide sequence: TGTGCCAGCAGCCCCGGGACACACCCTCCCTACGAGCAGTACTTC.

This clone was seen repeatedly, ten times or more. The rearrangement links TRBV10-3 to TRBJ1-2, with D possibly matching TRBD1 (5 bases). V lost 3 bases to trimming and J lost 4 bases, with 12 bases between them. Germline loops: CDR1 ENHRY, CDR2 SYGVKD. This CDR3 has 14 residues. The CDR3 nucleotides are TGTGCCATCAGTGATGGCGGGGGGTTCTATGGCTACACCTTC. Residues: CAISDGGGFYGYTF.

This clone was counted between two and nine times. The gene calls are TRBV6-5 and TRBJ2-7, with a possible D match to TRBD2 (6 bases). CDR1 MNHEY and CDR2 SVGAGI come from the germline V gene. V was cut by 6 bases and J by 3 bases, with 15 bases left in between. The CDR3 loop spans 14 amino acids. This CDR3 reads CASRRGQRNYEQYF. DNA for the CDR3: TGTGCCAGCAGGCGGGGCCAGCGGAACTACGAGCAGTACTTC.

This chain connects TRBV30 to TRBJ1-5, with D uncertain. The CDR3 extends over 16 amino acids. Germline V gene sequence: CDR1 GTSNPN, CDR2 SVGIG (reference sequence). The germline V and J ends were trimmed by 0 bases and 4 bases, with 16 bases remaining between them. As DNA, the CDR3 is TGTGCCTGGAGTGTTCGAAATCCGGGTCCGAATCAGCCCCAGCATTTT. Protein sequence: CAWSVRNPGPNQPQHF.

The chain employs TRBV19 and TRBJ2-6; possible D gene TRBD1, 6 bases. The CDR3 is 15 residues long. V shed 4 bases and J shed 1 base, with 8 bases lying between them. CDR1 and CDR2 from the germline V gene are LNHDA and SQIVND (reference sequence). The CDR3 sequence: CASSTRGSGANVLTF. CDR3 coding DNA: TGTGCCAGTAGTACGAGGGGGTCTGGGGCCAACGTCCTGACTTTC. Together with reference TRBV19 and TRBJ2-6, the CDR3 gives the full variable domain: DGGITQSPKYLFRKEGQNVTLSCEQNLNHDAMYWYRQDPGQGLRLIYYSQIVNDFQKGDIAEGYSVSREKKESFPLTVTSAQKNPTAFYLCASSTRGSGANVLTFGAGSRLTVL.

This chain links TRBV19 with TRBJ2-3; D not resolved. This CDR3 region has 13 residues. Germline V gene sequence: CDR1 LNHDA, CDR2 SQIVND (reference sequence). V lost 3 bases, J lost 1 base, and 5 bases lay in between. CDR3 region: CASSIGRTDTQYF. The CDR3 nucleotides read TGTGCCAGTAGTATCGGGCGCACAGATACGCAGTATTTT.

The rearrangement links TRBV28 to TRBJ2-3; a weak D match, TRBD1 (5 bases). This CDR3 is 13 amino acids long. Trimming pared 8 bases from V and 6 bases from J, leaving 15 bases between. Per the germline V gene, CDR1 is MDHEN and CDR2 is SYDVKM. For the CDR3, the DNA is TGTGCCAGCCTTCAGGGAAACGGTGATACGCAGTATTTT. This translates into CASLQGNGDTQYF.

The V call is TRBV6-5, the J call TRBJ1-6; D gene ambiguous. CDR1 is MNHEY, CDR2 SVGAGI, per germline. V gave up 0 bases and J gave up 9 bases, with 6 bases separating them. The CDR3 runs to 13 residues. The CDR3 sequence: CASSYSMGSPLHF. CDR3 nucleotide sequence: TGTGCCAGCAGTTACTCGATGGGTTCACCCCTCCACTTT.

The V and J genes are TRBV19 and TRBJ2-2; D is unclear. Trimming took off 7 bases at V and 8 bases at J, with 14 bases between the two ends. The germline V gene encodes CDR1 LNHDA and CDR2 SQIVND (reference sequence). The CDR3 totals 13 residues. CDR3 sequence: CASNRPMLGELFF. CDR3 sequence (DNA): TGTGCCAGTAATAGGCCCATGCTGGGGGAGCTGTTTTTT.

The chain joins TRBV9 to TRBJ2-1; TRBD2 agrees at 9 bases. The CDR3 has 17 amino acids. Unmatched junction bases numbered 12, after V lost 1 base and J lost 7 bases. The V gene's germline CDR1 is SGDLS and CDR2 YYNGEE. The CDR3 is CASSVSLAGLRLNEQFF. The DNA for the CDR3 is TGTGCCAGCAGCGTATCTCTAGCGGGGTTAAGATTGAATGAGCAGTTCTTC.

Here the CDR3 reads CANDGTVGDSGANVLTF. CDR3 DNA: TGTGCCAACGACGGGACAGTGGGGGACTCTGGGGCCAACGTCCTGACTTTC. This chain uses TRBV7-9 with TRBJ2-6; 7 nucleotides agree with TRBD1. This CDR3 is built from 17 residues. CDR1 is SEHNR, CDR2 FQNEAQ, per germline (reference sequence). Trimming removed 10 bases from V and 0 bases from J; junction bases left unmatched: 12.

The rearrangement uses TRBV5-5 and TRBJ1-4; possible D gene TRBD1, 6 bases. The CDR3 covers 15 residues. V was pared by 3 bases and J by 8 bases, with 17 bases between. CDR1 is SGHKS, CDR2 YYEKEE, per germline (reference sequence). CDR3 loop: CASSWTDLRGEKLFF. CDR3 bases: TGTGCCAGCAGCTGGACGGATCTCAGGGGAGAAAAACTGTTTTTT.

This clone has just one count. The chain employs TRBV15 and TRBJ2-1, with 9 bases lining up with TRBD1. The CDR3 loop spans 16 amino acids. Germline V gives CDR1 LNHNV, CDR2 YYDKDF (reference sequence). The junction had 5 bases not matched to a gene; V was cut back by 3 bases and J by 2 bases. The CDR3 bases are TGTGCCACCAGCAGGGGACAGGGAGGGGCCTACAATGAGCAGTTCTTC. This codes for CATSRGQGGAYNEQFF. The full variable domain, in which reference TRBV15 and TRBJ2-1 provide the parts outside the CDR3, is DAMVIQNPRYQVTQFGKPVTLSCSQTLNHNVMYWYQQKSSQAPKLLFHYYDKDFNNEADTPDNFQSRRPNTSFCFLDIRSPGLGDTAMYLCATSRGQGGAYNEQFFGPGTRLTVL.

The chain carries TRBV27 and TRBJ1-6; D is unresolved. This CDR3 is 12 amino acids long. The V end was cut by 3 bases, the J end by 4 bases, with 1 base between. In germline, CDR1 is MNHEY, CDR2 SMNVEV (reference sequence). In DNA form, the CDR3 reads TGTGCCAGCAGTTTTTATAATTCACCCCTCCACTTT. This encodes CASSFYNSPLHF.

The chain employs TRBV5-1 and TRBJ1-3; D uncertain. CDR3 length: 15 residues. Deletions cut 0 bases from V and 2 bases from J, with 9 bases between. Germline-derived CDR1 and CDR2 are SGHRS and YFSETQ. CDR3 in amino acids: CASSLDLRTGNTIYF. The CDR3 coding sequence is TGCGCCAGCAGCTTGGACTTGAGGACTGGAAACACCATATATTTT.

The chain employs TRBV7-2 and TRBJ2-2; 10 bases agree with TRBD1. Germline-derived CDR1 and CDR2 are SGHTA and FQGNSA. Germline trimming cut 6 bases from V and 2 bases from J; bases unmatched to any gene: 3. This CDR3 contains 15 residues. The CDR3 sequence: CASRTTGGNTGELFF. DNA of the CDR3: TGTGCCAGCAGAACGACAGGGGGCAACACCGGGGAGCTGTTTTTT.

The V call is TRBV28, the J call TRBJ1-1; no definite D call. The length of the CDR3 is 16 residues. Germline values: CDR1 MDHEN, CDR2 SYDVKM. The V end was cut by 2 bases, the J end by 1 base, with 14 bases between. The DNA for the CDR3 is TGTGCCAGCAGTTTAACCCAACCACAGTCGAACACTGAAGCTTTCTTT. This translates into CASSLTQPQSNTEAFF.

The genes are TRBV2 and TRBJ2-5; the match to TRBD2 covers 9 bases. V lost 2 bases to trimming and J lost 5 bases; unmatched junction nucleotides: 18. CDR1 is SNHLY, CDR2 FYNNEI, per germline. This CDR3 is 19 amino acids long. The CDR3 loop is CASSEMALGLAGFEETQYF. The CDR3 DNA sequence: TGTGCCAGCAGTGAAATGGCCCTCGGGCTAGCGGGATTTGAGGAGACCCAGTACTTC.

The chain uses TRBV25-1 and TRBJ2-6; D may be TRBD1 (5 bases). The germline V gene encodes CDR1 MGHDK and CDR2 SYGVNS. The CDR3 spans 15 residues. V dropped 4 bases and J dropped 4 bases, with 11 bases sitting between them. The CDR3 DNA follows: TGTGCCAGCAGTGGCAGGGTCTACGGGGCCAACGTCCTGACTTTC. Its translation is CASSGRVYGANVLTF. The complete variable domain, with remaining parts taken from reference TRBV25-1 and TRBJ2-6, reads EADIYQTPRYLVIGTGKKITLECSQTMGHDKMYWYQQDPGMELHLIHYSYGVNSTEKGDLSSESTVSRIRTEHFPLTLESARPSHTSQYLCASSGRVYGANVLTFGAGSRLTVL.

The genes are TRBV7-8 and TRBJ2-1; no reliable D call. Between the trimmed V and J ends, which lost 4 bases and 10 bases, there was a span of 20 bases. The CDR3 is made up of 15 amino acids. Germline CDR1 and CDR2: SGHVS and FQNEAQ. The CDR3 loop reads CASSSDSASLREQFF. CDR3 nucleotide sequence: TGTGCCAGCAGCTCCGACTCCGCATCTCTTCGGGAGCAGTTCTTC.

V usage is TRBV4-2 and J usage is TRBJ2-7; no firm D call. Germline CDR1 LGHNA, CDR2 YNFKEQ. There are 13 residues in the CDR3. V lost 4 bases and J lost 7, with 14 bases in between. The CDR3 DNA reads TGTGCCAGCAGCCCGCGGCCGCCCGGGGAGCAGTACTTC. This sequence encodes CASSPRPPGEQYF.